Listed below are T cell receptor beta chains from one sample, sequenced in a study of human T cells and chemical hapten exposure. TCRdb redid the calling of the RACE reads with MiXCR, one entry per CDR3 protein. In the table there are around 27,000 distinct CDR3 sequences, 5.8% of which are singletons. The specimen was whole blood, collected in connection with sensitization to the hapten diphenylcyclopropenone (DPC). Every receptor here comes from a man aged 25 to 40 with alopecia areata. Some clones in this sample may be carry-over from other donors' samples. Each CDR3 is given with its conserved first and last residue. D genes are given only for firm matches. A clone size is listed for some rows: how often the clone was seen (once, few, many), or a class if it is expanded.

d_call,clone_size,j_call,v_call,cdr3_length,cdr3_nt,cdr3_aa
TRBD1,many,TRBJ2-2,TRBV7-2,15,TGTGCCAGCAGCAGGGACAGGGGGAACACCGGGGAGCTGTTTTTT,CASSRDRGNTGELFF
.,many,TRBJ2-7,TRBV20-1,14,TGCAGTGCGCATCCGGGACTCCCCGCCTACGAGCAGTACTTC,CSAHPGLPAYEQYF
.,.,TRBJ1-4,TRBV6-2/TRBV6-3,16,TGTGCCAGCAGTCGACTATTCAGGGCCGCTAATGAAAAACTGTTTTTT,CASSRLFRAANEKLFF
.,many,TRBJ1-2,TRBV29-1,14,TGCAGCGTTGAGCGGGCGGGGGCGAGCTATGGCTACACCTTC,CSVERAGASYGYTF
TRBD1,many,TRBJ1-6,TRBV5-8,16,TGTGCCAGCATCAAGACAGGGGATCGGCGGAATTCACCCCTCCACTTT,CASIKTGDRRNSPLHF
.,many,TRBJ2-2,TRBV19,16,TGTGCCAGTACCTGGGCGTCGGCTCCGAACACCGGGGAGCTGTTTTTT,CASTWASAPNTGELFF
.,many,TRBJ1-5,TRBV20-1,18,TGCAGTGCCCGCCGGGGTATGGAAGGGTCGTCGGGCAATCAGCCCCAGCATTTT,CSARRGMEGSSGNQPQHF
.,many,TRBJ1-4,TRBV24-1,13,TGTGCCACTCGGGATGGGGGCAATGAAAAACTGTTTTTT,CATRDGGNEKLFF
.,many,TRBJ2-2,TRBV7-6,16,TGTGCCAGCAGCTTAGTAGGAGGGGAGTCTCCCGGGGAGCTGTTTTTT,CASSLVGGESPGELFF
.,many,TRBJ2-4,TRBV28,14,TGTGCCAGCAGACCAGGGGTAGGCAAAAACATTCAGTACTTC,CASRPGVGKNIQYF
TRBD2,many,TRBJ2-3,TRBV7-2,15,TGTGCCAGCAGCTTACGACTAGCGGTAACAGATACGCAGTATTTT,CASSLRLAVTDTQYF
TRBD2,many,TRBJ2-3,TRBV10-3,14,TGTGCCATCAGTTCGACTAGCGGCGGAGATACGCAGTATTTT,CAISSTSGGDTQYF
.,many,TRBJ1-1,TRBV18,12,TGTGCCAGCTCACCGATGGGCCCTGAAGCTTTCTTT,CASSPMGPEAFF
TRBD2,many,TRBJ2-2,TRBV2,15,TGTGCCAGCACCGGGACTAGTAGCGGCACCGGGGAGCTGTTTTTT,CASTGTSSGTGELFF
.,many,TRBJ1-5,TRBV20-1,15,TGCAGTGCTAGGGGGACTGCTGATAGCAATCAGCCCCAGCATTTT,CSARGTADSNQPQHF
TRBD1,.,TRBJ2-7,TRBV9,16,TGTGCCAGCAGCGTTGGACAGGGGGCGTCATTATACGAGCAGTACTTC,CASSVGQGASLYEQYF
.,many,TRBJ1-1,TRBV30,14,TGTGCCTGGAGCGGGGACCTGGGGAGGACTGAAGCTTTCTTT,CAWSGDLGRTEAFF
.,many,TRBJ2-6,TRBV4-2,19,TGTGCCAGCAGCCCTTTGGAGGAGGGGTTGAGCTCTGGGGCCAACGTCCTGACTTTC,CASSPLEEGLSSGANVLTF
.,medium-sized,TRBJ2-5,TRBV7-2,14,TGTGCCAGCAGCGGGGGGTCCCTCCAAGAGACCCAGTACTTC,CASSGGSLQETQYF
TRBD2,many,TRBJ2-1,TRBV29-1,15,TGCAGCGTTGAAGGCCCTAGCGGGAGCGTTTTTGAGCAGTTCTTC,CSVEGPSGSVFEQFF
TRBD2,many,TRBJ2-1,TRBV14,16,TGTGCCAGCCTCCCGGCGACTAGCGAGCTTTACAATGAGCAGTTCTTC,CASLPATSELYNEQFF
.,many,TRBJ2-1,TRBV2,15,TGTGCCAGCAGTAGGGAGCAGGCATCCTACAATGAGCAGTTCTTC,CASSREQASYNEQFF
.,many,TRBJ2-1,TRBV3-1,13,TGTGCCAGCAGCCAAACTATTCTCAATGAGCAGTTCTTC,CASSQTILNEQFF
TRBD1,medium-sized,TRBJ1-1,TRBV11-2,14,TGTGCCAGCAGAGGGACAGGGACGGACACTGAAGCTTTCTTT,CASRGTGTDTEAFF
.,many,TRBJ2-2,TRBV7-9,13,TGTGCCAGCAGCTTGCATCCTGGAGGGGAGCTGTTTTTT,CASSLHPGGELFF
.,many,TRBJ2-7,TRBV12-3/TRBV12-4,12,TGTGCCAGCAGTTTCTTCTCCTACGAGCAGTACTTC,CASSFFSYEQYF
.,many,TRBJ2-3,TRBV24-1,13,TGTGCCACCAGTGGGGGCAGGCAAGATACGCAGTATTTT,CATSGGRQDTQYF
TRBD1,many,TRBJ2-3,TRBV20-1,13,TGCAGTGCTCCGGGACAGCCCCCGAGTACGCAGTATTTT,CSAPGQPPSTQYF
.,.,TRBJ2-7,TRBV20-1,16,TGCAGTGCTACCCCTTCCTTACCAGCGGAGAACTACGAGCAGTACTTC,CSATPSLPAENYEQYF
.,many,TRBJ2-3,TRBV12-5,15,TGTGCTAGTGGCCGGAGGGGGGAAGCAGGAGATACGCAGTATTTT,CASGRRGEAGDTQYF
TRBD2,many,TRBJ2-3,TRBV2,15,TGTGCCAGCAGTGAAGGCATAGCGGGGACAGATACGCAGTATTTT,CASSEGIAGTDTQYF
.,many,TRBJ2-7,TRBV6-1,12,TGTGCCAGCAGGACAGTGTCCTACGAGCAGTACTTC,CASRTVSYEQYF
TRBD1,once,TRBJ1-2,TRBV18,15,TGTGCCAGCTCACAGAATGGACAGGGTCACTATGGCTACACCTTC,CASSQNGQGHYGYTF
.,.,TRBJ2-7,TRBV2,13,TGTGCCACCCGGCGAGGGGCAGGGTACGAGCAGTACTTC,CATRRGAGYEQYF
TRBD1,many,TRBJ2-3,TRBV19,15,TGTGCCAGCCGAGGGGGCCCCTCTAGCACAGATACGCAGTATTTT,CASRGGPSSTDTQYF
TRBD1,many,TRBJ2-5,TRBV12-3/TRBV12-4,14,TGTGCCAGCAGTTTAACAGGGGGCGCGGAGACCCAGTACTTC,CASSLTGGAETQYF
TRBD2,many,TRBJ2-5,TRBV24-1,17,TGTGCCACCAGTGATTTGCGATCCAGGACGCGGGAGGAGACCCAGTACTTC,CATSDLRSRTREETQYF
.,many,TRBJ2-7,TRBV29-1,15,TGCAGCGTTGAAGTAGGGGGGCCTGCATCCTACGAGCAGTACTTC,CSVEVGGPASYEQYF
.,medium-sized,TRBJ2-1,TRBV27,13,TGTGCCAGCAGTTTAATTGGGGTCAATGAGCAGTTCTTC,CASSLIGVNEQFF
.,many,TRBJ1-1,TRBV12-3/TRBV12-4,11,TGTGCCAGCACAGGGTACACTGAAGCTTTCTTT,CASTGYTEAFF
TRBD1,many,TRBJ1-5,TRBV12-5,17,TGTGCTAGTGGTTTGGGGGACAGGAGTTATAGCAATCAGCCCCAGCATTTT,CASGLGDRSYSNQPQHF
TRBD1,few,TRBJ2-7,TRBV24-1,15,TGTGCCACCAGTGACCCTGGACAGGGTCTCTACGAGCAGTACTTC,CATSDPGQGLYEQYF
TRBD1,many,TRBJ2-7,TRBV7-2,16,TGTGCCAGCAGCTTAGCGGGACAGGGGATTCCCTACGAGCAGTACTTC,CASSLAGQGIPYEQYF
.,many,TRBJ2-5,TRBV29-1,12,TGCAGCGTTATCCCCAGGGGAGAGACCCAGTACTTC,CSVIPRGETQYF
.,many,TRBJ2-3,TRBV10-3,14,TGTGCCATCAGTCGACAGACTAGCACAGATACGCAGTATTTT,CAISRQTSTDTQYF
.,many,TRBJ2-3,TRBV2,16,TGTGCCAGCTCACCCCGGCCGCCTCCGAGCACAGATACGCAGTATTTT,CASSPRPPPSTDTQYF
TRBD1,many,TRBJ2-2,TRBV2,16,TGTGCCAGCACTCCCCCCGGGACAGGGGAAACCGGGGAGCTGTTTTTT,CASTPPGTGETGELFF
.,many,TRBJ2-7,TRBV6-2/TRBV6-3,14,TGTGCCAGCAGGATGTGGCTGTCCTCCTACGAGCAGTACTTC,CASRMWLSSYEQYF
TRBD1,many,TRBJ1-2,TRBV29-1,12,TGCAGCGTTGCGGGACAGAACTATGGCTACACCTTC,CSVAGQNYGYTF
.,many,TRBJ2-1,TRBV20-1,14,TGCAGTGCTCCCGGGACGCACCGCAACAATGAGCAGTTCTTC,CSAPGTHRNNEQFF